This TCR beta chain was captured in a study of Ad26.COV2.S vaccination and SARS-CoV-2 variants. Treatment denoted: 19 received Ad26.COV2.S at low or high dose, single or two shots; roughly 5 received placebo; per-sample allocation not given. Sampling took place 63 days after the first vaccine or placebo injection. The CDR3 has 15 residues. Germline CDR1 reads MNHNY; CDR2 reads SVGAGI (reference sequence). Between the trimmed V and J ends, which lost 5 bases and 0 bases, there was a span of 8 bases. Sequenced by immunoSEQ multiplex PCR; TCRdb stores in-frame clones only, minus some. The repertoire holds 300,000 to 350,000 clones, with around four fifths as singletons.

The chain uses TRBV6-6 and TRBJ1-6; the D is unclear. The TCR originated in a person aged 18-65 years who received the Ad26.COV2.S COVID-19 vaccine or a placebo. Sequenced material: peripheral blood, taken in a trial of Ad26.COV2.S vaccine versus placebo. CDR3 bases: TGTGCCAGCAGTAGGACGAGCTCCTATAATTCACCCCTCCACTTT. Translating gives CASSRTSSYNSPLHF.